Listed below are T cell receptor beta chains from one sample, sequenced in a study of blood T cell repertoires in COVID-19. Only in-frame clones appear in the TCRdb table, and some are missing; sequencing was by immunoSEQ multiplex PCR. Seen here are hundreds of thousands of clones, roughly 80% observed once, and the top ten hold 8.5% to 9.5%. The sequencing sample was made of peripheral blood. Receptors were obtained from a woman between 50 and 59 years old who had recovered from COVID-19. CDR3s include the opening cysteine and the closing phenylalanine or tryptophan. The order of the fields is clone size, V gene, CDR3 length, D gene, J gene, CDR3 DNA, CDR3 protein. D genes are given only for firm matches. Clone size appears in some rows only: once, few, many, or a class for an expanded clone.

>NA|TRBV24-1|15|NA|TRBJ2-1
TGTGCCACCAGTGATATACAGAGCTCCTACAATGAGCAGTTCTTC
CATSDIQSSYNEQFF
>once|TRBV28|14|TRBD2|TRBJ2-5
TGTGCCAGCAAACCCCTAGCGGGACAAGAGACCCAGTACTTC
CASKPLAGQETQYF
>NA|TRBV9|16|TRBD2|TRBJ2-5
TGTGCCAGCAGCGTAGGCCAGCGGGGGGAAAAAGAGACCCAGTACTTC
CASSVGQRGEKETQYF
>many|TRBV4-3|15|NA|TRBJ1-2
TGCGCCAGCAGCCAAGATATAACAAGAAGCTATGGCTACACCTTC
CASSQDITRSYGYTF
>NA|TRBV28|15|NA|TRBJ1-6
TGTGCCAGCAGGTCATTCCTTTCGGGTAATTCACCCCTCCACTTT
CASRSFLSGNSPLHF
>NA|TRBV12-3/TRBV12-4|13|TRBD1|TRBJ1-1
TGTGCCAGCTGCGGACAGGTGAACACTGAAGCTTTCTTT
CASCGQVNTEAFF
>once|TRBV11-2|14|TRBD1|TRBJ1-5
TGTGCCAGCAGTACCGGGACAGCCCTTCAGCCCCAGCATTTT
CASSTGTALQPQHF
>NA|TRBV19|15|NA|TRBJ1-5
TGTGCCAGTACCCAGGGTGAGTGGAGCAATCAGCCCCAGCATTTT
CASTQGEWSNQPQHF
>NA|TRBV21-1|15|NA|TRBJ2-3
TGTGCCAGCTCCCTAACAGGGGGCGGCTCAGATACGCAGTATTTT
CASSLTGGGSDTQYF
>NA|TRBV4-3|15|TRBD1|TRBJ2-2
TGCGCCAGCAGCCAAGAGACAGGGCGCACCGGGGAGCTGTTTTTT
CASSQETGRTGELFF
>NA|TRBV7-8|16|TRBD1|TRBJ2-2
TGTGCCAGCAGCTATGCCTTATCAGGGGGCACCGGGGAGCTGTTTTTT
CASSYALSGGTGELFF
>NA|TRBV28|14|TRBD1|TRBJ1-2
TGTGCCAGCAGTACCGGGGACAGTGCCTATGGCTACACCTTC
CASSTGDSAYGYTF
>NA|TRBV30|14|NA|TRBJ2-3
TGTGCCTGGAGGGACACCTCTAGCACAGATACGCAGTATTTT
CAWRDTSSTDTQYF
>NA|TRBV7-3|15|NA|TRBJ1-5
TGTGCCAGCAGCTTACAAGCGGGGAGCAATCAGCCCCAGCATTTT
CASSLQAGSNQPQHF
>NA|TRBV28|16|TRBD1|TRBJ1-1
TGTGCCAGCAGTTTACCCGCGGGACAGGGTGTTACTGAAGCTTTCTTT
CASSLPAGQGVTEAFF
>NA|TRBV6-2/TRBV6-3|11|NA|TRBJ1-1
TGTGCCAGCAGTCCCGACAGTGAAGCTTTCTTT
CASSPDSEAFF
>once|TRBV2|11|NA|TRBJ1-1
TGTGCCACCACTTGGAACACTGAAGCTTTCTTT
CATTWNTEAFF
>NA|TRBV9|15|TRBD2|TRBJ2-1
TGTGCCAGCAGCGTAGAGCCTAGCGGGAGCAATGAGCAGTTCTTC
CASSVEPSGSNEQFF
>few|TRBV14|15|NA|TRBJ2-5
TGTGCCAGCAGCCAAGGGGGGAGGATAACGGAGACCCAGTACTTC
CASSQGGRITETQYF
>many|TRBV2|14|TRBD2|TRBJ2-7
TGTGCCAGCAATATAGGCGGGGGGCCCGACGAGCAGTACTTC
CASNIGGGPDEQYF
>NA|TRBV4-2|13|NA|TRBJ2-3
TGTGCCAGCAGCCAAGAAACCCCAGGGACGCAGTATTTT
CASSQETPGTQYF
>NA|TRBV7-2|15|NA|TRBJ2-2
TGTGCCAGCAGCTTACAACCACTTAACACCGGGGAGCTGTTTTTT
CASSLQPLNTGELFF
>NA|TRBV11-2|12|NA|TRBJ2-7
TGTGCCAGCAGCTTTAATCCCTACGAGCAGTACTTC
CASSFNPYEQYF
>NA|TRBV6-6|15|NA|TRBJ1-3
TGTGCCAGCCGATTCGGAGCTACGACGGGGGACACCATATATTTT
CASRFGATTGDTIYF
>NA|TRBV7-9|15|NA|TRBJ1-5
TGTGCCAGCAGCTTAGGACAGGATTACTATCAGCCCCAGCATTTT
CASSLGQDYYQPQHF
>NA|TRBV7-9|13|TRBD1|TRBJ2-3
TGTGCCACGGAGGGGGGACAGGCAGATACGCAGTATTTT
CATEGGQADTQYF
>NA|TRBV7-9|17|NA|TRBJ1-2
TGTGCCAGCAGCTCCCCAGTCGCCTGGGCTGACAACTATGGCTACACCTTC
CASSSPVAWADNYGYTF
>NA|TRBV6-1|15|NA|TRBJ1-6
TGTGCCAGCAGTGAAGTGGGCTTGTATAATTCACCCCTCCACTTT
CASSEVGLYNSPLHF
>NA|TRBV28|12|NA|TRBJ1-2
TGTGCCAGCAGCCAAGGAGTCTATGGCTACACCTTC
CASSQGVYGYTF
>NA|TRBV11-3|13|NA|TRBJ2-2
TGTGCCAGCAGCCTAACAGTTGCCGGGGAGCTGTTTTTT
CASSLTVAGELFF
>NA|TRBV9|16|NA|TRBJ2-1
TGTGCCAGCACCCGCAAGGGGGAGCTGGGGGTCCATGAGCAGTTCTTC
CASTRKGELGVHEQFF
>NA|TRBV7-6|14|TRBD1|TRBJ2-7
TGTGCCAGCAGCCTCCTAGACAGGGGAAACGAGCAGTACTTC
CASSLLDRGNEQYF
>once|TRBV6-5|13|NA|TRBJ1-1
TGTGCCAGCGGAGGACCGAGGAACACTGAAGCTTTCTTT
CASGGPRNTEAFF
>NA|TRBV19|16|TRBD2|TRBJ2-1
TGTGCCAGTAGGCATATAGCGGGGAGCACCTACAATGAGCAGTTCTTC
CASRHIAGSTYNEQFF
>NA|TRBV2|13|NA|TRBJ2-3
TGTGCCAGCAACCTCAGGGTTACAGATACGCAGTATTTT
CASNLRVTDTQYF
>NA|TRBV5-1|16|NA|TRBJ2-1
TGCGCCAGCAGCTTGGACGCGCCCATAGGGGGCAATGAGCAGTTCTTC
CASSLDAPIGGNEQFF
>NA|TRBV7-3|16|TRBD1|TRBJ2-7
TGTGCCAGCAGCTTAGGCCGGACCGGGACAGGGGGCGAGCAGTACTTC
CASSLGRTGTGGEQYF
>NA|TRBV28|15|NA|TRBJ1-2
TGTGCCAGCAGTGAGACAAGGAAGAGCTTCTATGGCTACACCTTC
CASSETRKSFYGYTF
>NA|TRBV29-1|15|TRBD2|TRBJ2-1
TGCAGCGTTGACGGGGAGGGAGGCACCTACAATGAGCAGTTCTTC
CSVDGEGGTYNEQFF
>NA|TRBV2|15|TRBD1|TRBJ1-5
TGTGCCAGCAGTGACCCGGGACAGTTGGATCAGCCCCAGCATTTT
CASSDPGQLDQPQHF